This T cell receptor (beta chain) was obtained from a study of shared clonotypes between healthy human individuals. The study, taken as a whole, reports: Estimated richness was generally greater in naive than memory subsets. The donor pool, a small one, limited the genetic and exposure-history diversity represented.

CDR1 and CDR2 from the germline V gene are MDHEN and SYDVKM. The junction had 9 bases not matched to a gene; V was cut back by 7 bases and J by 5 bases. The CDR3 is 15 residues long. Sequenced by immunoSEQ multiplex PCR; TCRdb stores in-frame clones only, minus some. The table includes roughly 520,000 clones, 90% to 96% detected once. Every donor, a Caucasian adult, lived in Nashville, Tennessee. A split of CD4+ cells into CD45RA+ naive and CD45RA-negative memory subsets was performed. A note on this clone: What it recognizes is unknown.

The V call is TRBV28, the J call TRBJ1-4; TRBD1 matches at 8 bases. The clonotype was recovered from a woman in her thirties in good health. The sample taken for sequencing was naive CD4+ T cells sorted from blood. Described subset: CD45RA+ positively selected. This CDR3 is CASTGGQGWNEKLFF. The CDR3, as DNA: TGTGCCAGCACTGGTGGACAGGGATGGAATGAAAAACTGTTTTTT.